The 20 T cell receptor beta chains presented below share a single source sample, sequenced in a study of cytomegalovirus exposure and HLA in healthy donors. The PCR had 60 Vbeta and 13 Jbeta primers. Produced via immunoSEQ multiplex PCR; TCRdb's table is partial and in-frame only. Here the sample spans some 130,000 clones, 55% to 75% being singletons. Sequenced material: PBMCs. Receptors originate from a man aged 25 to 45 in good health and CMV-seropositive.

This chain uses TRBV13 with TRBJ2-1, with D perhaps TRBD2 (5 bases). V dropped 0 bases and J dropped 5 bases, with 11 bases sitting between them. CDR3 length equals 15 residues. From germline, CDR1 is PRHDT and CDR2 FYEKMQ (reference sequence). Written as DNA, the CDR3 is TGTGCCAGCAGCTTAGGCAGACTACATCACAATGAGCAGTTCTTC. Its translation is CASSLGRLHHNEQFF.

V usage is TRBV4-1 and J usage is TRBJ1-1, with 7 bases that match TRBD1. With V trimmed by 1 base and J by 0 bases, 11 bases remained unmatched. Germline V gene data show CDR1 as MGHRA and CDR2 as YSYEKL. The CDR3 has 18 residues. The CDR3 DNA is TGCGCCAGCAGCCAAGCGATCTATCGACAGGGATTGAACACTGAAGCTTTCTTT. This gives the protein CASSQAIYRQGLNTEAFF.

The rearrangement uses TRBV18 and TRBJ2-5; 10 nucleotides agree with TRBD2. Trimming cost V 3 bases and J 5 bases; bases outside gene matches: 6. The CDR3 is made up of 15 amino acids. Germline V CDR1 and CDR2: KGHSH, LQKENI. This CDR3 is CASSPRTSGWETQYF. The CDR3 nucleotides are TGTGCCAGCTCACCTCGGACTAGCGGTTGGGAGACCCAGTACTTC.

The chain uses TRBV15 and TRBJ2-7; D is unclear. Germline loops: CDR1 LNHNV, CDR2 YYDKDF (reference sequence). V was cut by 1 base and J by 0 bases, with 10 bases left in between. This CDR3 is built from 15 residues. CDR3: CATSRGGANSYEQYF. In DNA, the CDR3 is TGTGCCACCAGCAGAGGAGGAGCCAACTCCTACGAGCAGTACTTC.

In this sample, this clone turned up a few times. Here the CDR3 DNA reads TGTGCCAGCTCACAGATACTAGCGGGAGTGGATACGCAGTATTTT. Residues: CASSQILAGVDTQYF. The rearrangement uses TRBV18 and TRBJ2-3; 11 nucleotides agree with TRBD2. There are 15 residues in the CDR3. Germline values: CDR1 KGHSH, CDR2 LQKENI. V lost 4 bases, J lost 6 bases, and 6 bases stayed unmatched.

The chain joins TRBV5-4 to TRBJ2-5, with TRBD2 matching 10 bases. Germline V gives CDR1 SGHNT, CDR2 YYREEE (reference sequence). CDR3 size: 15 residues. The junction had 8 bases not matched to a gene; V was cut back by 4 bases and J by 5 bases. For the CDR3, the DNA is TGTGCCAGCAGCCCTCTAGCGGGAGTAAAGGAGACCCAGTACTTC. Translated: CASSPLAGVKETQYF.

V usage is TRBV25-1 and J usage is TRBJ1-1, with 10 nucleotides matching TRBD1. This CDR3 is built from 12 residues. J gave up 11 bases and V 4 bases, and 4 bases lay outside the gene matches. Germline assignment: CDR1 MGHDK and CDR2 SYGVNS. The CDR3 nucleotides are TGTGCCAGCAGTGCTGGACAGGGGGGCGCTTTCTTT. Translated: CASSAGQGGAFF.

This clone was seen a few times. This rearrangement joins TRBV19 to TRBJ2-5, with 7 bases matching TRBD2. The J call could be wrong; TRBJ2-7 is a better fit for the DNA end. This CDR3 has 14 residues. Germline CDR1 is LNHDA and CDR2 is SQIVND (reference sequence). The CDR3 spells CASTRDYGTYEQYF. CDR3 nucleotide sequence: TGTGCCAGTACAAGGGACTATGGGACCTACGAGCAGTACTTC.

The chain is built from TRBV5-1 and TRBJ1-1; maybe TRBD1 (5 bases). This CDR3 region has 15 residues. The V gene lost 3 bases and the J gene lost 3 bases, with 15 bases spanning the gap. Germline V gene sequence: CDR1 SGHRS, CDR2 YFSETQ. CDR3 nucleotides: TGCGCCAGCAGCTCCAGGGAGGTGGGTGACACTGAAGCTTTCTTT. This translates into CASSSREVGDTEAFF. Full variable domain (rest looked up from reference TRBV5-1 and TRBJ1-1): KAGVTQTPRYLIKTRGQQVTLSCSPISGHRSVSWYQQTPGQGLQFLFEYFSETQRNKGNFPGRFSGRQFSNSRSEMNVSTLELGDSALYLCASSSREVGDTEAFFGQGTRLTVV.

The CDR3 DNA is TGTGCCACCAGCAGAACGGACTACCAGATCACGTTCTTC. Its translation is CATSRTDYQITFF. The chain couples TRBV15 to TRBJ2-1; D might be TRBD2 (6 bases). The V gene's germline CDR1 is LNHNV and CDR2 YYDKDF (reference sequence). V dropped 2 bases and J dropped 15 bases, with 17 bases sitting between them. CDR3 length: 13 residues.

This chain uses TRBV10-3 with TRBJ1-1, with no clear D. This CDR3 has 12 amino acids. Per germline, CDR1 ENHRY and CDR2 SYGVKD. The V end was cut by 7 bases, the J end by 3 bases, with 9 bases between. In nucleotides, the CDR3 is TGTGCCATCAAGCGGGGAGACACTGAAGCTTTCTTT. Amino acids: CAIKRGDTEAFF.

This chain joins TRBV12-5 and TRBJ2-5; 7 bases fit TRBD1. The ends lost 3 bases at V and 1 base at J; junction bases unmatched: 5. Germline V CDR1 and CDR2: LGHNT, FRNRAP. This CDR3 comprises 15 residues. CDR3 protein: CASGLGGQVQETQYF. The DNA of the CDR3 is TGTGCTAGTGGTTTAGGAGGACAGGTCCAAGAGACCCAGTACTTC. The complete variable domain, with remaining parts taken from reference TRBV12-5 and TRBJ2-5, reads DARVTQTPRHKVTEMGQEVTMRCQPILGHNTVFWYRQTMMQGLELLAYFRNRAPLDDSGMPKDRFSAEMPDATLATLKIQPSEPRDSAVYFCASGLGGQVQETQYFGPGTRLLVL.

This clone was found a few times. CDR3 coding DNA: TGTGCCAGCAGCCAATCGGACTGGTACAATGAGCAGTTCTTC. Translated: CASSQSDWYNEQFF. J is TRBJ2-1 and V is TRBV16, with D possibly being TRBD2 (5 bases). The CDR3 covers 14 residues. Germline CDR1 and CDR2: KGHSY and FQNENV. The V end lost 0 bases, the J end lost 4 bases, and 7 bases lay between the germline ends.

The chain joins TRBV9 to TRBJ2-6; 7 bases map to TRBD1. CDR3 length: 21 residues. The germline V gene encodes CDR1 SGDLS and CDR2 YYNGEE. With 6 bases clipped from V and 1 base from J, the junction kept 22 bases outside the gene matches. CDR3 loop: CASNSEGGAPQRSSGANVLTF. The CDR3 DNA reads as TGTGCCAGCAACTCAGAAGGGGGCGCGCCTCAGAGGTCTTCTGGGGCCAACGTCCTGACTTTC.

In its sample, this clone was seen once. The chain has TRBV27 and TRBJ2-5; D is ambiguous. V was shortened by 4 bases and J by 4 bases, with 13 bases between the two germline ends. Germline values: CDR1 MNHEY, CDR2 SMNVEV (reference sequence). This CDR3 region has 14 residues. CDR3 DNA sequence: TGTGCCAGCAGTTCCGTTGGTCCCGGAGAGACCCAGTACTTC. Its protein is CASSSVGPGETQYF.

This chain's CDR3 is CASSLTSGRANIQYF. CDR3 in DNA: TGCGCCAGCAGCTTGACTAGCGGGAGGGCCAACATTCAGTACTTC. This chain connects TRBV5-1 to TRBJ2-4; TRBD2 agrees at 13 bases. The CDR3 contains 15 residues. V was clipped by 1 base and J by 7 bases; unmatched bases: 2. The germline gives CDR1 SGHRS, CDR2 YFSETQ.

This clone was counted between two and nine times. The chain recombines TRBV14 with TRBJ2-7; D call uncertain. Germline assignment: CDR1 SGHDN and CDR2 FVKESK. The CDR3 is 12 amino acids. V was cut by 1 base and J by 9 bases, with 10 bases left in between. CDR3 sequence: CASSQGPSGQYF. DNA of the CDR3: TGTGCCAGCAGCCAAGGGCCTTCGGGGCAGTACTTC.

The V call is TRBV5-6, the J call TRBJ2-6, with 10 bases fitting TRBD1. The CDR3 consists of 19 residues. Germline V gene data show CDR1 as SGHDT and CDR2 as YYEEEE. Trimming at V came to 3 bases and at J to 0 bases, leaving 9 bases not matched to a gene. CDR3 residues: CASSWSGTGEVSGANVLTF. The CDR3 region has the DNA TGTGCCAGCAGCTGGAGTGGGACAGGGGAAGTCTCTGGGGCCAACGTCCTGACTTTC.

The sample holds a few counts of this clone. The chain employs TRBV19 and TRBJ2-7; 7 bases match TRBD2. Germline CDR1 LNHDA, CDR2 SQIVND (reference sequence). The CDR3 length is 17 residues. The V gene end was trimmed by 1 base and the J gene end by 6 bases; junction bases not matched to a gene: 15. Written as DNA, the CDR3 is TGTGCCAGTAGTATAGTTACGGGGGAGGGCGCATTCTTCGAGCAGTACTTC. Translation: CASSIVTGEGAFFEQYF. The full variable domain, rest sourced from reference TRBV19 and TRBJ2-7, is DGGITQSPKYLFRKEGQNVTLSCEQNLNHDAMYWYRQDPGQGLRLIYYSQIVNDFQKGDIAEGYSVSREKKESFPLTVTSAQKNPTAFYLCASSIVTGEGAFFEQYFGPGTRLTVT.

V gene TRBV28 combines with J gene TRBJ2-5; tentatively, D is TRBD1 (5 bases). There are 13 residues in the CDR3. The V gene lost 4 bases and the J gene lost 3 bases, with 9 bases spanning the gap. From germline, CDR1 is MDHEN and CDR2 SYDVKM. CDR3 in amino acids: CASSYRREETQYF. In nucleotides, the CDR3 is TGTGCCAGCAGTTATCGCAGGGAAGAGACCCAGTACTTC.